This T cell receptor beta chain was identified in a study of CD8+CD57+ T cells in acquired aplastic anemia. Looking at the study overall: Average CD4+ read depth in healthy donors was approximately 11 million reads.

Trimming at V came to 3 bases and at J to 2 bases, leaving 9 bases not matched to a gene. The CDR3 is 15 amino acids. The germline V gene encodes CDR1 DFQATT and CDR2 SNEGSKA (reference sequence). In this sample, this clonotype turned up many times. As yet, its antigen is unknown. The use of genomic DNA as template underpinned the TCR beta VDJ and CDR3 profiling. TCRdb passed the reads through MiXCR, listing each CDR3 protein once. The table records some 130,000 distinct CDR3 sequences, about half of them present only once. Regarding the study as a whole: In CD8+ cells, Simpson's diversity showed no significant difference between patients and controls. The study identified twenty-nine CD8+ CDR3 sequences shared by patients and controls.

Sequenced: sorted CD4+, CD8+, or CD8+CD57+ T cells (not recorded which) from PBMCs. The chain uses TRBV20-1 and TRBJ2-7; 8 nucleotides align to TRBD2. This receptor was obtained from a human donor in good health, serving as a control. CDR3 protein: CSASTTRAGAYEQYF. The CDR3 region has the DNA TGCAGTGCTAGTACTACACGAGCGGGGGCCTACGAGCAGTACTTC.